Reported below is one TCR beta chain. Its antigen is unidentified. This sample was included in a study of CD8 T cells in ankylosing spondylitis. Study conclusions and caveats: Roughly 8 highly homologous variants made up a TCR beta motif, and this motif appeared characteristic of ankylosing spondylitis blood.

Germline values: CDR1 MNHEY, CDR2 SMNVEV (reference sequence). The CDR3 is 14 amino acids. V was clipped by 5 bases and J by 4 bases, with 14 bases between them. Each CDR3 protein is one row after TCRdb ran MiXCR on the 5' RACE reads. There are 750,000 to 850,000 distinct CDR3 sequences in the sample; around 11% occur only once, and under 0.6% lies in the top ten. The receptor's source is a male donor with ankylosing spondylitis. The rearrangement uses TRBV27 and TRBJ2-5; D possibly corresponds to TRBD2 (5 bases). The sample was blood, either unsorted or a sorted T cell fraction (not recorded which). The chain's CDR3 is CASSLGLSRETQYF. The DNA for the CDR3 is TGTGCCAGCAGTCTCGGACTTAGCCGAGAGACCCAGTACTTC.